The TCR beta chain described here comes from a study of technical replicates of blood from several donors. TCRdb's table, derived via immunoSEQ multiplex PCR, lists solely in-frame clones and lacks some. The sample yields 70,000 to 95,000 clones, approximately 96% seen once. The length of the CDR3 is 14 residues. The V end was cut by 6 bases, the J end by 2 bases, with 13 bases between. CDR1 and CDR2 from the germline V gene are MNHEY and SVGAGI. The receptor comes from a human donor in good health. Specimen: T cells isolated from PBMCs. The chain joins TRBV6-5 to TRBJ1-1, with D tentatively TRBD1 (5 bases). For the CDR3, the DNA is TGTGCCAGCAGAGCGTCCGGGGGAAACACTGAAGCTTTCTTT. Translated: CASRASGGNTEAFF.